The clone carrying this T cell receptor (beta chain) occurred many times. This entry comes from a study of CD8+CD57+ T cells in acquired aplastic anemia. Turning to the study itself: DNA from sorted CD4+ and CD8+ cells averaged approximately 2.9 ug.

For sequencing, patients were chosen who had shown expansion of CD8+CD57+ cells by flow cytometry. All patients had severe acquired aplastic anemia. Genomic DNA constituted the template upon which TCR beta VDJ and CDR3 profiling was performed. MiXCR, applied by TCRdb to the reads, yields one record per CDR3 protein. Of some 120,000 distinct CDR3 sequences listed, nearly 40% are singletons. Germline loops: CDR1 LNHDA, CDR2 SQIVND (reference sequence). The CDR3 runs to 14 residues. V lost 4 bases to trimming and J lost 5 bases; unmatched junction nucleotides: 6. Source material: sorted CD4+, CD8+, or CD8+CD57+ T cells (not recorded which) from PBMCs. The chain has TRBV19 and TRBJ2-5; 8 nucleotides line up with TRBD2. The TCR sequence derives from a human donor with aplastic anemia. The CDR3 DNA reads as TGTGCCAGTAGTAACCCGTCGGGAGGGGAGACCCAGTACTTC. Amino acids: CASSNPSGGETQYF.